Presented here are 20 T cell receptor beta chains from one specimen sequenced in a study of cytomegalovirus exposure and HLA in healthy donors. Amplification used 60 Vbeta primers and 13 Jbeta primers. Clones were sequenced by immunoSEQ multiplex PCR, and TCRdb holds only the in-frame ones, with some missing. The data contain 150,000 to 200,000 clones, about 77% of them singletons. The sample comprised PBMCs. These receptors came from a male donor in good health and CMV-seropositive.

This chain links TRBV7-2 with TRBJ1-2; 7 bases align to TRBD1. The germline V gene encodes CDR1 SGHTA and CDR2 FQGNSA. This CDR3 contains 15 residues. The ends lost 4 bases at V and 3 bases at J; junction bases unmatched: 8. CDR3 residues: CASSSYRGWDYGYTF. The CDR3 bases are TGTGCCAGCAGCTCCTACAGGGGTTGGGACTATGGCTACACCTTC.

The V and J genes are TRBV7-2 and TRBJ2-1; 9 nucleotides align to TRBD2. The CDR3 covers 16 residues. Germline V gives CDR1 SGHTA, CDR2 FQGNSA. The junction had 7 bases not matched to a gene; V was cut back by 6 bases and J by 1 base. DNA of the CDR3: TGTGCCAGCAGACCGGATAGCGGGGGTTCCTACAATGAGCAGTTCTTC. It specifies CASRPDSGGSYNEQFF.

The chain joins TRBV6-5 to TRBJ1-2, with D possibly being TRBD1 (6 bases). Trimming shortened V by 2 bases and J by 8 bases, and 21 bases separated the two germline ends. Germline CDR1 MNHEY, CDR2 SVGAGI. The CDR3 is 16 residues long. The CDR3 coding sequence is TGTGCCAGCAGTTACGAAGGACCGGGACACGCGTCAGGCTACACCTTC. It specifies CASSYEGPGHASGYTF.

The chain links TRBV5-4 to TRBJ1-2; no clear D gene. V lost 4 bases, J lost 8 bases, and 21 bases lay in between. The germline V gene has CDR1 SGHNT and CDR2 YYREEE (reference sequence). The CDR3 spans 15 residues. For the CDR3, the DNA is TGTGCCAGCAGCACTTCTGTGGAGGGAGCGAGGGGCTACACCTTC. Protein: CASSTSVEGARGYTF.

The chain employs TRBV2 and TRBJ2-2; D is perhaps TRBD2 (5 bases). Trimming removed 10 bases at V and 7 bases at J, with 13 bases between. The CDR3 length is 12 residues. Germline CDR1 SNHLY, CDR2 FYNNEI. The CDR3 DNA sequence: TGTGCCACTGGACGGGCGGGCGGGGAGCTGTTTTTT. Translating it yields CATGRAGGELFF.

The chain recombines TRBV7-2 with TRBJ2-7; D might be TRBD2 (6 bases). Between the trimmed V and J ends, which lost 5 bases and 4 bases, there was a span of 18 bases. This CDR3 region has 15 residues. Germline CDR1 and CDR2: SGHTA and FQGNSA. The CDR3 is CASSPRGAARYEQYF. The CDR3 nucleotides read TGTGCCAGCAGCCCTCGCGGGGCGGCTAGGTACGAGCAGTACTTC.

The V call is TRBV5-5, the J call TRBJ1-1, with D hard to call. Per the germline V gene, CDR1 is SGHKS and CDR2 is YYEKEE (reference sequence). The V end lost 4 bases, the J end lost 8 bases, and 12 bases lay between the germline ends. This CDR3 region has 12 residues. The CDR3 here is CASSPVVAEAFF. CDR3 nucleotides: TGTGCCAGCAGCCCAGTGGTTGCAGAAGCTTTCTTT.

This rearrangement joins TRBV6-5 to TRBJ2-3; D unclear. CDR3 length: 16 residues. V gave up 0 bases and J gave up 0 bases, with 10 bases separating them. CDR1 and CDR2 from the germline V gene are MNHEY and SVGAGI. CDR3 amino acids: CASSYSDTPSTDTQYF. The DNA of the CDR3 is TGTGCCAGCAGTTACTCCGACACTCCTAGCACAGATACGCAGTATTTT.

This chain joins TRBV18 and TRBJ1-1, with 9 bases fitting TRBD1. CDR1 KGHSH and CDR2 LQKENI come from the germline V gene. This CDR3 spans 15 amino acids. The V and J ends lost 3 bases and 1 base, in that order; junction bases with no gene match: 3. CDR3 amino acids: CASSPPDRGNTEAFF. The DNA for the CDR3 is TGTGCCAGCTCACCTCCGGACAGGGGGAACACTGAAGCTTTCTTT.

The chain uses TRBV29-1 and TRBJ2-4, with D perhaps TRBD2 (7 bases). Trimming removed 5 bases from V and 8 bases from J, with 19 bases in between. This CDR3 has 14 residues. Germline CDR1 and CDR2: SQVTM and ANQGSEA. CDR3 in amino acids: CSVLGRGPEDIQYF. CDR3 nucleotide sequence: TGCAGCGTTTTAGGGCGGGGGCCAGAGGACATTCAGTACTTC. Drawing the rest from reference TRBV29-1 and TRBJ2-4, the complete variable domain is SAVISQKPSRDICQRGTSLTIQCQVDSQVTMMFWYRQQPGQSLTLIATANQGSEATYESGFVIDKFPISRPNLTFSTLTVSNMSPEDSSIYLCSVLGRGPEDIQYFGAGTRLSVL.

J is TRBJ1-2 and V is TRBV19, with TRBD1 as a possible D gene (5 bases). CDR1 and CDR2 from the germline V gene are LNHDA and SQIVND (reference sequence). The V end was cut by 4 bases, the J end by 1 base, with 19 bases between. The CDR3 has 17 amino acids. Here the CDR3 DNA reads TGTGCCAGTAGTAATATATCCCCCGCGGGGGATAACTATGGCTACACCTTC. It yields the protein CASSNISPAGDNYGYTF. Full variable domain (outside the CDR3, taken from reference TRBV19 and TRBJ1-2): DGGITQSPKYLFRKEGQNVTLSCEQNLNHDAMYWYRQDPGQGLRLIYYSQIVNDFQKGDIAEGYSVSREKKESFPLTVTSAQKNPTAFYLCASSNISPAGDNYGYTFGSGTRLTVV.

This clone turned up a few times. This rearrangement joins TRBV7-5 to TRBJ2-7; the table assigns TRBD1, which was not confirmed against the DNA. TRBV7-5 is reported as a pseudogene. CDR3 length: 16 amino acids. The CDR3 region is CARSSQPEQDSYEQYF. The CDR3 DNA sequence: TGTGCCAGAAGCTCACAGCCGGAACAGGACTCCTACGAGCAGTACTTC.

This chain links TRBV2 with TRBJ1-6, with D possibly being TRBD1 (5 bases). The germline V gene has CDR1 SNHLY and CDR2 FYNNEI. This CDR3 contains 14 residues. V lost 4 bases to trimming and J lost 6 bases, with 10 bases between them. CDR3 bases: TGTGCCAGCAGTGTAGGGGTGGGTAATTCACCCCTCCACTTT. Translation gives CASSVGVGNSPLHF.

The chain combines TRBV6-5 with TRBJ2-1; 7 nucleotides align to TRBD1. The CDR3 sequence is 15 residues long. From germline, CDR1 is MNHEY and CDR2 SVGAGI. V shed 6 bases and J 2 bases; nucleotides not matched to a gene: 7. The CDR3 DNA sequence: TGTGCCAGCAGAGGGGACAGACCAACCTACAATGAGCAGTTCTTC. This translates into CASRGDRPTYNEQFF.

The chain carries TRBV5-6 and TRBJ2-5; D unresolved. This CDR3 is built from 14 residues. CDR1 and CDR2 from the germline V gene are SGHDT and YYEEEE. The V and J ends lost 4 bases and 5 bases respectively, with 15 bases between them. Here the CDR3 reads CASSPPQSQETQYF. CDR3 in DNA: TGTGCCAGCAGCCCACCTCAGTCCCAGGAGACCCAGTACTTC.

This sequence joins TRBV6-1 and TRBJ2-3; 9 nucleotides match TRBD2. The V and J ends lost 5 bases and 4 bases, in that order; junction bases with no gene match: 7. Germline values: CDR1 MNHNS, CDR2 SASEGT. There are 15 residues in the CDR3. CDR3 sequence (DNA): TGTGCCAGCAGTCAAAGCGGGGGGACCTCAGATACGCAGTATTTT. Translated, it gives CASSQSGGTSDTQYF.

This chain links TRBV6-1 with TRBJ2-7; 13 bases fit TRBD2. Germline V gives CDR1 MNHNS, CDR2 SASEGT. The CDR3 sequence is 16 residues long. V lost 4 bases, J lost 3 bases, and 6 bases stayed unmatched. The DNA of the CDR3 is TGTGCCAGCAGTGGGACTAGCGGGGGTCATTACTACGAGCAGTACTTC. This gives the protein CASSGTSGGHYYEQYF.

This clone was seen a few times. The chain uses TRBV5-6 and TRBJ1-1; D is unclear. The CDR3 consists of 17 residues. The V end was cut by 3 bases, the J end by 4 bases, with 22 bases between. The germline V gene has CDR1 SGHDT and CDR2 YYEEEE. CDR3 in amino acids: CASSSLFLGPSGTEAFF. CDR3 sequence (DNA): TGTGCCAGCAGCTCACTTTTTCTTGGTCCCTCGGGCACTGAAGCTTTCTTT.

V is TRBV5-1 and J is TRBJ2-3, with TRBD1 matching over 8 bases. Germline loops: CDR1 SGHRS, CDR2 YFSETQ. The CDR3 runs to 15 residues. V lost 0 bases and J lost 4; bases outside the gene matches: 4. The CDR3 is CASSLEQGAADTQYF. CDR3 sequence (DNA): TGCGCCAGCAGCTTGGAGCAGGGGGCGGCAGATACGCAGTATTTT.

The DNA for the CDR3 is TGTGCCAGTAGTATTGGGGCCAGCTATGGCTACACCTTC. It codes for CASSIGASYGYTF. This chain joins TRBV19 and TRBJ1-2; tentative D call: TRBD1 (5 bases). Germline CDR1 reads LNHDA; CDR2 reads SQIVND (reference sequence). The CDR3 sequence is 13 residues long. Trimming removed 3 bases at V and 4 bases at J, with 9 bases between.